This T cell receptor delta chain was sequenced in a study of gamma-delta T cells after stem cell transplantation. TCRdb used CATT to re-call clones from the RT-PCR reads. The profile shows around 2,400 delta-chain clones, 1.5% to 2% of them singletons. Per the germline V gene, CDR1 is GEAIGNYY and CDR2 is EKD. CDR3 length: 15 residues. This clone came up a few times. A read error may be the cause here, since a much bigger clone is one base away. Other DNA variants within this sample encode the same CDR3. The TCR was taken from a human donor. It is not recorded whose cells these are; they may come from a transplant donor. Sequenced input: gamma-delta T cells. The V call is TRDV2, the J call TRDJ1; TRDD3 aligns across 10 bases. CDR3 coding DNA: TGCGCCTGTGACACACTGGGGGATCGTTGGGATAAACTCATCTTT. It specifies CACDTLGDRWDKLIF.